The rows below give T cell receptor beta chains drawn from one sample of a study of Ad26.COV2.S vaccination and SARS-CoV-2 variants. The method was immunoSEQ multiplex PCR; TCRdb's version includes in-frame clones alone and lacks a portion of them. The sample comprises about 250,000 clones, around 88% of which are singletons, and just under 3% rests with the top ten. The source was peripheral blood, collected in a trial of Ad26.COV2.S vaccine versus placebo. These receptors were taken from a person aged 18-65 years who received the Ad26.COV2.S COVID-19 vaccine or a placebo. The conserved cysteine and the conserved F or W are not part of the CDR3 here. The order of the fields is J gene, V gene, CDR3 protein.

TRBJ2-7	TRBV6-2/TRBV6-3	ASSYPGQSQSEQY
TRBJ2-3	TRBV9	ASSVELTATDTQY
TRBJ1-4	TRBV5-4	ASSQGTGSNEKLF
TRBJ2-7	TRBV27	ASSLWRGRTGGYEQY
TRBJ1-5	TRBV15	ATSRQLNQPQH
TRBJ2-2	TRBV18	ASSRDTPRTGELF
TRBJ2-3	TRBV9	ASSAASTDTQY
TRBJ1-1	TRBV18	ASSSTANTEAF
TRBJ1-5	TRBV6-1	ASSEKSEGQPQH
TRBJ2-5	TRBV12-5	ASGLGQAGHRETQY
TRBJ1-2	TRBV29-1	SVDLGGYT
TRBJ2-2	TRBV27	ASSLSDRGRYTGELF
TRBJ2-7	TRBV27	ASSLWGQDEQY